These 11 T cell receptor beta chains share one sample of origin, sequenced in a study of blood T cell repertoires in COVID-19. The protocol was immunoSEQ multiplex PCR, while the TCRdb copy is restricted to in-frame clones and leaves out a portion. The sample has over 200,000 clones; around 90% are singletons. Material for sequencing was PBMCs or T cells enriched from blood (not recorded which). These receptors were taken from a man aged 25 to 45 who had recovered from COVID-19.

V usage is TRBV29-1 and J usage is TRBJ2-1; D possibly corresponds to TRBD1 (6 bases). The CDR3 sequence is 16 residues long. V lost 6 bases and J lost 2, with 20 bases in between. Germline values: CDR1 SQVTM, CDR2 ANQGSEA. The CDR3 DNA sequence: TGCAGCGTATGTGTGGACAGTTTCAGGACCTACAATGAGCAGTTCTTC. This translates into CSVCVDSFRTYNEQFF.

The chain is built from TRBV2 and TRBJ1-1; no clear D gene. V was trimmed by 2 bases and J by 3 bases, leaving 7 bases between them. Germline V gives CDR1 SNHLY, CDR2 FYNNEI. The CDR3 spans 13 residues. The CDR3 DNA reads TGTGCCAGCAGTGAATCAGGTTACACTGAAGCTTTCTTT. It specifies CASSESGYTEAFF.

The J gene is TRBJ2-2, the V gene TRBV5-5; TRBD1 is a possible D gene (5 bases). CDR1 and CDR2 (germline): SGHKS, YYEKEE (reference sequence). The CDR3 covers 17 residues. V was trimmed by 4 bases and J by 5 bases, leaving 21 bases between them. The CDR3 DNA follows: TGTGCCAGCAGCACGTCTAGGGGAACCCTATTTACCGGGGAGCTGTTTTTT. It encodes CASSTSRGTLFTGELFF.

The rearrangement joins TRBV6-2 or TRBV6-3 to TRBJ1-4; D is ambiguous. V lost 4 bases and J 8 bases, leaving 8 bases between the germline ends. The CDR3 is 12 amino acids. The germline CDR1 and CDR2 sequences are MNHEY and SVGEGT. The CDR3 sequence: CASSLTGEKLFF. The CDR3 DNA sequence: TGTGCCAGCAGTTTGACGGGGGAAAAACTGTTTTTT.

In its sample, this clone was seen a few times. This CDR3 is also generated by other DNA sequences in the sample. The chain employs TRBV28 and TRBJ1-5; the match to TRBD1 covers 7 bases. The CDR3 runs to 12 residues. Germline V gene data show CDR1 as MDHEN and CDR2 as SYDVKM. Trimming removed 5 bases from V and 7 bases from J; junction bases left unmatched: 2. In DNA form, the CDR3 reads TGTGCCAGCAGTCCAGGGGGGCAGCCCCAGCATTTT. It is translated as CASSPGGQPQHF. Full variable domain (outside the CDR3, taken from reference TRBV28 and TRBJ1-5): DVKVTQSSRYLVKRTGEKVFLECVQDMDHENMFWYRQDPGLGLRLIYFSYDVKMKEKGDIPEGYSVSREKKERFSLILESASTNQTSMYLCASSPGGQPQHFGDGTRLSIL.

The rearrangement links TRBV11-3 to TRBJ2-1; D possibly corresponds to TRBD2 (7 bases). The ends were cut back, 6 bases at V and 8 bases at J, with 14 bases in the middle. Germline V gene lookup returns CDR1 SGHNT and CDR2 YENEEA. The CDR3 is 13 amino acids. The CDR3 loop reads CASSGPRGHEQFF. DNA for the CDR3: TGTGCCAGCAGTGGACCGCGGGGGCATGAGCAGTTCTTC.

The chain joins TRBV10-3 to TRBJ2-7; 9 bases fit TRBD2. The CDR3 spans 13 residues. V lost 8 bases to trimming and J lost 3 bases; unmatched junction nucleotides: 5. Germline CDR1 reads ENHRY; CDR2 reads SYGVKD. This CDR3 is CAIGLAGNYEQYF. In DNA form, the CDR3 reads TGTGCCATCGGCCTAGCGGGGAACTACGAGCAGTACTTC.

The chain combines TRBV14 with TRBJ1-1; D is ambiguous. Germline-derived CDR1 and CDR2 are SGHDN and FVKESK. V gave up 4 bases and J gave up 3 bases, with 12 bases separating them. The CDR3 consists of 14 residues. CDR3 sequence: CASSRLGGDTEAFF. The CDR3 region has the DNA TGTGCCAGCAGCCGGCTTGGCGGAGACACTGAAGCTTTCTTT.

CDR3 sequence: CASSRTHEQYF. As DNA, the CDR3 is TGTGCCAGCAGTAGGACTCACGAGCAGTACTTC. This chain links TRBV6-4 with TRBJ2-7; maybe TRBD2 (5 bases). The V end lost 5 bases, the J end lost 5 bases, and 7 bases lay between the germline ends. CDR1 is MRHNA and CDR2 is SNTAGT in the germline V gene. CDR3 length: 11 amino acids.

The V and J genes are TRBV27 and TRBJ2-7; 10 nucleotides line up with TRBD2. This CDR3 region has 16 residues. The germline V gene has CDR1 MNHEY and CDR2 SMNVEV (reference sequence). Germline trimming cut 2 bases from V and 6 bases from J; bases unmatched to any gene: 10. The CDR3 DNA reads TGTGCCAGCAGTTTAACCCCCAGCGGGAGGGCCGCCGAGCAGTACTTC. Its translation: CASSLTPSGRAAEQYF.

In the case of this clone: The sample holds other DNA sequences that translate to the same CDR3. The rearrangement joins TRBV6-1 to TRBJ1-2; 12 bases line up with TRBD1. Trimming at V came to 3 bases and at J to 7 bases, leaving 3 bases not matched to a gene. Germline V gene data show CDR1 as MNHNS and CDR2 as SASEGT. This CDR3 comprises 14 residues. This CDR3 reads CASSEGQGAGGYTF. In DNA, the CDR3 is TGTGCCAGCAGTGAGGGACAGGGGGCGGGTGGCTACACCTTC.